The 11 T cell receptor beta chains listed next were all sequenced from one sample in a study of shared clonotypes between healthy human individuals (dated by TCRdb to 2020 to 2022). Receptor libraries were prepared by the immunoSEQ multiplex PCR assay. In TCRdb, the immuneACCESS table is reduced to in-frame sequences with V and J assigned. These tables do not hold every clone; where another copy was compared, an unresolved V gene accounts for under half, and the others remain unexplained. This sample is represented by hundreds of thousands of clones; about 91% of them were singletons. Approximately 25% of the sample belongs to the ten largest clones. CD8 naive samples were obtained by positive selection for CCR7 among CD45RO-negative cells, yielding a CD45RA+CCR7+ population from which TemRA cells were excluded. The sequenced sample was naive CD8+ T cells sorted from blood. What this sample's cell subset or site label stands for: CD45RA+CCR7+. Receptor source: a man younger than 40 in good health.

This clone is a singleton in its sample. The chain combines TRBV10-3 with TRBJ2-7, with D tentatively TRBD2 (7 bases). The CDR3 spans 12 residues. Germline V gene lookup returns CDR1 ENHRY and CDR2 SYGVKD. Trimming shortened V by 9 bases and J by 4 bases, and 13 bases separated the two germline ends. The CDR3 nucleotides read TGTGCCATAAGGGGGGGCGAGTACGAGCAGTACTTC. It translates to CAIRGGEYEQYF.

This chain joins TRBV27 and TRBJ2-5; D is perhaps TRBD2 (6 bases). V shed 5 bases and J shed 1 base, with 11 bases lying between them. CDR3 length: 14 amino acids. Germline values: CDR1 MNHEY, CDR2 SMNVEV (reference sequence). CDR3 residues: CASSAEGGQETQYF. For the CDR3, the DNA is TGTGCCAGCAGTGCAGAGGGAGGCCAAGAGACCCAGTACTTC.

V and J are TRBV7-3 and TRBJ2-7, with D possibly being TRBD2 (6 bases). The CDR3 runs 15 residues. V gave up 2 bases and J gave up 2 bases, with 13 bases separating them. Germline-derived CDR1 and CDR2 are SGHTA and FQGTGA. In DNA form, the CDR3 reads TGTGCCAGCAGCTTAGTGCGGCGGGAAGCCTACGAGCAGTACTTC. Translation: CASSLVRREAYEQYF.

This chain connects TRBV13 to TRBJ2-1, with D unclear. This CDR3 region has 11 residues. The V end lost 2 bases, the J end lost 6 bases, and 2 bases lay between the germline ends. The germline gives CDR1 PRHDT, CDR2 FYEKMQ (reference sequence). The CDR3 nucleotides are TGTGCCAGCAGCTTATTCAATGAGCAGTTCTTC. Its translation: CASSLFNEQFF.

The DNA of the CDR3 is TGTGCCAGCAGTGAAAAGGGACTGCAGTCCGGGGAGCTGTTTTTT. It specifies CASSEKGLQSGELFF. V and J are TRBV2 and TRBJ2-2; D might be TRBD2 (6 bases). From germline, CDR1 is SNHLY and CDR2 FYNNEI. The CDR3 is 15 amino acids. V was shortened by 2 bases and J by 6 bases, with 13 bases between the two germline ends. Full variable domain (missing parts from reference TRBV2 and TRBJ2-2): EPEVTQTPSHQVTQMGQEVILRCVPISNHLYFYWYRQILGQKVEFLVSFYNNEISEKSEIFDDQFSVERPDGSNFTLKIRSTKLEDSAMYFCASSEKGLQSGELFFGEGSRLTVL.

CDR3 DNA: TGTGCCAGCAGCCTCTCCCCGGGACAGTACTACGAGCAGTACTTC. Amino acids: CASSLSPGQYYEQYF. The genes are TRBV27 and TRBJ2-7, with TRBD1 matching over 7 bases. The CDR3 runs 15 residues. The V segment lost 6 bases and the J segment 3 bases; nucleotides outside the gene matches: 11. Germline-derived CDR1 and CDR2 are MNHEY and SMNVEV (reference sequence).

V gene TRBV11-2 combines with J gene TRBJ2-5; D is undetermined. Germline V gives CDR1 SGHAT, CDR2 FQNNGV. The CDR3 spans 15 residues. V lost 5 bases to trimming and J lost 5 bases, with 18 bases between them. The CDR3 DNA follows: TGTGCCAGCAGCCCAGATTGGGCCCCGCGGGAGACCCAGTACTTC. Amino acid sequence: CASSPDWAPRETQYF.

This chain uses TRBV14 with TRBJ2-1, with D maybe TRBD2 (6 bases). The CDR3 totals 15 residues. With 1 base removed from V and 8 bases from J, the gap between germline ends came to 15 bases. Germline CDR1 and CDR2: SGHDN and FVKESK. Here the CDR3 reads CASSQVVAVGDEQFF. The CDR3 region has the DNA TGTGCCAGCAGCCAAGTAGTAGCGGTGGGTGATGAGCAGTTCTTC. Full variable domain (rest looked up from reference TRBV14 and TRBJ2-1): EAGVTQFPSHSVIEKGQTVTLRCDPISGHDNLYWYRRVMGKEIKFLLHFVKESKQDESGMPNNRFLAERTGGTYSTLKVQPAELEDSGVYFCASSQVVAVGDEQFFGPGTRLTVL.

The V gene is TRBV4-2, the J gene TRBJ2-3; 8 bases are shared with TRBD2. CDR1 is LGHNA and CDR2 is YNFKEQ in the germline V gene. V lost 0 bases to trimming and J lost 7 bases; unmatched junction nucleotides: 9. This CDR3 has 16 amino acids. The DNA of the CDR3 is TGTGCCAGCAGCCAAGACGGGGGGGCCTTTCCCCATACGCAGTATTTT. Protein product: CASSQDGGAFPHTQYF.

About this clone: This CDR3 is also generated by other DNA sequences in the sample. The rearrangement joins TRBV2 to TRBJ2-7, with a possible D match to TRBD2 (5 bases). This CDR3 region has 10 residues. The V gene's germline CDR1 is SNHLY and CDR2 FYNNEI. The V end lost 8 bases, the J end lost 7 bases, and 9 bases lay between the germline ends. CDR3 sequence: CASGGSEQYF. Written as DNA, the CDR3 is TGTGCCAGCGGAGGAAGTGAGCAGTACTTC.

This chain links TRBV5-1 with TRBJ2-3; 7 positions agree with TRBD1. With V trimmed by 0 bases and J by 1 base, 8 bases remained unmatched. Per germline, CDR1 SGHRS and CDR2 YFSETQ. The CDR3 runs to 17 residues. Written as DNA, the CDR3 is TGCGCCAGCAGCTTGGTGGGGACAGTTGTGGGCACAGATACGCAGTATTTT. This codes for CASSLVGTVVGTDTQYF.